These 20 T cell receptor beta chains came from one sample sequenced in a study of blood T cell repertoires in COVID-19. Generated by immunoSEQ multiplex PCR, the TCRdb table keeps only in-frame clones and is missing some. The sample holds approximately 89,000 clones, about three quarters seen once. The sample consisted of peripheral blood. The receptors originated from a human donor in a cohort sampled during active COVID-19.

This sequence joins TRBV28 and TRBJ1-4; 7 bases fit TRBD1. Germline CDR1 is MDHEN and CDR2 is SYDVKM. This CDR3 is 14 amino acids long. V shed 2 bases and J 7 bases; nucleotides not matched to a gene: 4. CDR3 protein: CASSLDRVVEKLFF. CDR3 coding DNA: TGTGCCAGCAGTTTAGACAGGGTAGTTGAAAAACTGTTTTTT.

The V gene is TRBV6-2 or TRBV6-3, the J gene TRBJ2-5; no clear D gene. Trimming shortened V by 2 bases and J by 2 bases, and 3 bases separated the two germline ends. The germline V gene encodes CDR1 MNHEY and CDR2 SVGEGT. CDR3 size: 12 residues. The CDR3 here is CASSYRQETQYF. The CDR3 DNA is TGTGCCAGCAGTTACCGGCAAGAGACCCAGTACTTC.

The chain has TRBV9 and TRBJ2-3; perhaps TRBD2 as D (5 bases). The germline gives CDR1 SGDLS, CDR2 YYNGEE. Trimming pared 5 bases from V and 4 bases from J, leaving 8 bases between. CDR3 length: 12 amino acids. The CDR3 region has the DNA TGTGCCAGCAGTCTGGGAGCAGATACGCAGTATTTT. Its protein product is CASSLGADTQYF.

This clone was counted between two and nine times. Other nucleotide sequences from this sample produce the same CDR3. The CDR3 bases are TGTGCCAGCAGCCCGGGAGGCTACGAGCAGTACTTC. It translates to CASSPGGYEQYF. The chain links TRBV3-1 (or the pseudogene TRBV3-2) to TRBJ2-7; 7 bases are a match to TRBD2. V lost 4 bases to trimming and J lost 3 bases; unmatched junction nucleotides: 0. Germline V lookup: CDR1 LGHDT, CDR2 YNNKEL (reference sequence). There are 12 residues in the CDR3.

The rearrangement links TRBV28 to TRBJ1-1; TRBD1 matches at 7 bases. Germline assignment: CDR1 MDHEN and CDR2 SYDVKM. The V segment lost 5 bases and the J segment 5 bases; nucleotides outside the gene matches: 5. This CDR3 has 13 amino acids. CDR3: CASSEQGRTEAFF. CDR3 DNA sequence: TGTGCCAGCAGTGAACAGGGGAGAACTGAAGCTTTCTTT. Full variable domain (remainder filled in from reference TRBV28 and TRBJ1-1): DVKVTQSSRYLVKRTGEKVFLECVQDMDHENMFWYRQDPGLGLRLIYFSYDVKMKEKGDIPEGYSVSREKKERFSLILESASTNQTSMYLCASSEQGRTEAFFGQGTRLTVV.

This sequence joins TRBV4-3 and TRBJ2-3, with a possible D match to TRBD2 (6 bases). The CDR3 consists of 16 residues. Germline V gives CDR1 LGHNA, CDR2 YSLEER. V lost 1 base to trimming and J lost 2 bases, with 13 bases between them. CDR3 in DNA: TGCGCCAGCAGCCAAGTCTGGGACTCCCACACAGATACGCAGTATTTT. This codes for CASSQVWDSHTDTQYF.

V is TRBV20-1 and J is TRBJ2-7; D possibly corresponds to TRBD1 (5 bases). V shed 5 bases and J shed 5 bases, with 10 bases lying between them. CDR3 length: 11 amino acids. CDR1 DFQATT and CDR2 SNEGSKA come from the germline V gene (reference sequence). CDR3 bases: TGCAGTGCTCAGGGCGCGAACGAGCAGTACTTC. This translates into CSAQGANEQYF.

The chain is built from TRBV28 and TRBJ2-4, with a tentative D call TRBD2 (7 bases). Trimming took 2 bases from V and 4 from J, leaving 9 bases between them. This CDR3 contains 14 residues. Germline CDR1 reads MDHEN; CDR2 reads SYDVKM. The DNA of the CDR3 is TGTGCCAGCAGTTTAGGGGGGGCAAAAAACATTCAGTACTTC. Its translation is CASSLGGAKNIQYF.

The sample holds one count of this clone. The chain combines TRBV19 with TRBJ1-3; D is unclear. Trimming pared 6 bases from V and 0 bases from J, leaving 12 bases between. CDR1 and CDR2 from the germline V gene are LNHDA and SQIVND (reference sequence). The CDR3 has 15 residues. For the CDR3, the DNA is TGTGCCAGTAGCCTTAAGAGAGTCTCTGGAAACACCATATATTTT. It is translated as CASSLKRVSGNTIYF.

The chain joins TRBV9 to TRBJ2-3; 8 nucleotides agree with TRBD2. The CDR3 consists of 15 residues. Germline CDR1 and CDR2: SGDLS and YYNGEE. Trimming removed 3 bases from V and 0 bases from J; junction bases left unmatched: 3. The DNA for the CDR3 is TGTGCCAGCAGCGATAGCGGGGCTAGCACAGATACGCAGTATTTT. Translated: CASSDSGASTDTQYF.

This sequence joins TRBV9 and TRBJ2-7; D may be TRBD2 (6 bases). The germline CDR1 and CDR2 sequences are SGDLS and YYNGEE. The CDR3 runs to 14 residues. Trimming removed 4 bases from V and 3 bases from J, with 14 bases in between. The CDR3 DNA reads as TGTGCCAGCAGCTCCCGGGACTTGGGCTACGAGCAGTACTTC. It codes for CASSSRDLGYEQYF.

This clone was found a few times. The rearrangement uses TRBV7-6 and TRBJ2-1; 10 bases line up with TRBD2. The CDR3 is made up of 15 amino acids. The V gene end was trimmed by 6 bases and the J gene end by 4 bases; junction bases not matched to a gene: 6. Germline CDR1 and CDR2: SGHVS and FNYEAQ. CDR3 region: CASSPTSGRYNEQFF. In nucleotides, the CDR3 is TGTGCCAGCAGTCCGACTAGCGGGCGGTACAATGAGCAGTTCTTC.

The genes are TRBV24-1 and TRBJ1-2, with D perhaps TRBD1 (6 bases). V lost 2 bases, J lost 4 bases, and 16 bases lay in between. This CDR3 is 16 amino acids long. Looked up from germline, CDR1 is KGHDR and CDR2 is SFDVKD. DNA for the CDR3: TGTGCCACCAGTGATTCTTTAGGGGGAAAAACCTATGGCTACACCTTC. Its translation is CATSDSLGGKTYGYTF.

This chain uses TRBV7-2 with TRBJ2-1; a weak D match, TRBD2 (6 bases). The length of the CDR3 is 15 residues. Germline loops: CDR1 SGHTA, CDR2 FQGNSA. V dropped 10 bases and J dropped 7 bases, with 23 bases sitting between them. CDR3 sequence: CATEMAGGKRNEQFF. The CDR3 DNA reads TGTGCCACAGAGATGGCAGGCGGGAAAAGGAATGAGCAGTTCTTC.

CDR3 coding DNA: TGTGCCAGCGGAGGACTAGCGGGAGGGCCCCCGTACTTC. Amino acids: CASGGLAGGPPYF. The chain employs TRBV7-9 and TRBJ2-7; TRBD2 matches 15 bases. The CDR3 length is 13 residues. Germline V CDR1 and CDR2: SEHNR, FQNEAQ (reference sequence). The junction had 8 bases not matched to a gene; V was cut back by 8 bases and J by 12 bases.

The gene calls are TRBV3-1 (or the pseudogene TRBV3-2) and TRBJ2-4, with 9 bases matching TRBD2. J was trimmed by 6 bases and V by 4 bases; bases with no gene match: 7. Looked up from germline, CDR1 is LGHDT and CDR2 is YNNKEL (reference sequence). The CDR3 sequence is 15 residues long. CDR3 loop: CASSLSSGSLNIQYF. DNA of the CDR3: TGTGCCAGCAGCCTCAGTAGCGGGAGTTTAAACATTCAGTACTTC.

This clone turned up a few times. The chain combines TRBV11-3 with TRBJ2-1, with a possible D match to TRBD1 (6 bases). Trimming stripped 5 bases from V and 15 bases from J, with 17 bases between. This CDR3 comprises 12 residues. The germline gives CDR1 SGHNT, CDR2 YENEEA. This CDR3 reads CASSKQGFRRFF. The CDR3 DNA reads as TGTGCCAGCAGCAAGCAGGGGTTCAGGAGGTTCTTC. Together with reference TRBV11-3 and TRBJ2-1, the CDR3 gives the full variable domain: EAGVVQSPRYKIIEKKQPVAFWCNPISGHNTLYWYLQNLGQGPELLIRYENEEAVDDSQLPKDRFSAERLKGVDSTLKIQPAELGDSAVYLCASSKQGFRRFFGPGTRLTVL.

This clone was seen a few times. The CDR3 DNA reads TGTGCCAGCAGTGAGAGCACAGGGGTAGTCTTGTACAATGAGCAGTTCTTC. Residues: CASSESTGVVLYNEQFF. The chain couples TRBV6-1 to TRBJ2-1; 7 bases are a match to TRBD1. The CDR3 contains 17 residues. From germline, CDR1 is MNHNS and CDR2 SASEGT. Losses at the gene ends were 3 bases for V and 4 bases for J; bases not matched to a gene: 12.

The chain joins TRBV15 to TRBJ2-7, with TRBD1 as a possible D gene (6 bases). Trimming cost V 4 bases and J 3 bases, with 13 bases left between them. The CDR3 sequence is 14 residues long. From germline, CDR1 is LNHNV and CDR2 YYDKDF (reference sequence). The CDR3 protein is CATSTSTGLYEQYF. As DNA, the CDR3 is TGTGCCACCAGCACCTCCACAGGGCTCTACGAGCAGTACTTC.

This clone appeared once. The V gene is TRBV14, the J gene TRBJ2-1; 15 bases align to TRBD2. V was pared by 0 bases and J by 7 bases, with 10 bases of the junction left unmatched. The germline V gene encodes CDR1 SGHDN and CDR2 FVKESK. CDR3 length: 19 residues. CDR3 region: CASSQELNMGLAGGNEQFF. The CDR3 DNA reads as TGTGCCAGCAGCCAAGAATTGAATATGGGACTAGCGGGAGGAAATGAGCAGTTCTTC.